The 30 T cell receptor beta chains below were found in one sample sequenced in a study of beta chain features in type 1 diabetes. As every portion of the isolated RNA was reverse transcribed, the sequencing read expressed TCRB transcripts. Here immunoSEQ multiplex PCR was the method, and the copy in TCRdb shows in-frame clones only, minus some. The top ten hold about 0.65% of the sample, which has 150,000 to 200,000 clones, about 10% seen once. Study-level findings and limits: Researchers report that Type 1 diabetes patients had moderately but significantly shorter TCRB CDR3s across all four CD4+ subsets.

Antigens for these TCRs are unknown. What was sequenced was central memory CD4+ T cells from blood. These receptors all come from a woman in her twenties or thirties with type 1 diabetes.

The chain carries TRBV5-6 and TRBJ1-1; 7 positions match TRBD1. CDR1 and CDR2 from the germline V gene are SGHDT and YYEEEE. V dropped 0 bases and J dropped 10; count of bases not matched to a gene: 6. There are 13 residues in the CDR3. The CDR3, as DNA: TGTGCCAGCAGCTTGGAAGGGGGCCAGGTAGCTTTCTTT. It yields the protein CASSLEGGQVAFF. The whole variable domain, filled in from reference TRBV5-6 and TRBJ1-1, reads DAGVTQSPTHLIKTRGQQVTLRCSPKSGHDTVSWYQQALGQGPQFIFQYYEEEERQRGNFPDRFSGHQFPNYSSELNVNALLLGDSALYLCASSLEGGQVAFFGQGTRLTVV.

The CDR3 is CASSLDSVGAGELFF. As DNA, the CDR3 is TGCGCCAGCAGCTTGGATTCGGTCGGGGCCGGGGAGCTGTTTTTT. The chain carries TRBV5-1 and TRBJ2-2; D is possibly TRBD2 (5 bases). The CDR3 is made up of 15 amino acids. V dropped 0 bases and J dropped 6 bases, with 12 bases sitting between them. Germline values: CDR1 SGHRS, CDR2 YFSETQ.

The V and J genes are TRBV19 and TRBJ2-5, with 13 bases identical to TRBD2. With the DNA end fitting TRBJ2-7 better, the J assignment may be wrong. The CDR3 is made up of 14 amino acids. Germline V gene lookup returns CDR1 LNHDA and CDR2 SQIVND (reference sequence). CDR3 nucleotide sequence: TGTGCCAGTAGTCCCGGACTAGCGGGAGTCGAGCAGTACTTC. It is translated as CASSPGLAGVEQYF.

This chain joins TRBV15 and TRBJ1-4; D call uncertain. V dropped 2 bases and J dropped 5 bases, with 9 bases sitting between them. CDR3 length: 14 residues. The germline gives CDR1 LNHNV, CDR2 YYDKDF (reference sequence). The CDR3 spells CATSRPQRNEKLFF. The CDR3 DNA sequence: TGTGCCACCAGCAGACCACAGAGAAATGAAAAACTGTTTTTT.

This clone was detected only a few times. The rearrangement joins TRBV25-1 to TRBJ2-1, with 10 bases identical to TRBD2. Germline CDR1 is MGHDK and CDR2 is SYGVNS. V shed 3 bases, J shed 5 bases, and the junction held 4 bases outside the gene matches. This CDR3 is built from 15 residues. As DNA, the CDR3 is TGTGCCAGCAGTGAGAGCGGGAGGGCTGACAATGAGCAGTTCTTC. Its translation: CASSESGRADNEQFF.

The J gene is TRBJ1-5, the V gene TRBV29-1; D possibly corresponds to TRBD1 (5 bases). The CDR3 loop spans 15 amino acids. The ends were cut back, 3 bases at V and 2 bases at J, with 14 bases in the middle. Germline V CDR1 and CDR2: SQVTM, ANQGSEA. In nucleotides, the CDR3 is TGCAGCGTTGAGGAGGGGAGTGCTGGCAATCAGCCCCAGCATTTT. It is translated as CSVEEGSAGNQPQHF.

This clone has more than one count but fewer than ten. The chain has TRBV9 and TRBJ2-7, with TRBD2 matching 10 bases. This CDR3 spans 14 amino acids. Looked up from germline, CDR1 is SGDLS and CDR2 is YYNGEE. V lost 0 bases to trimming and J lost 6 bases; unmatched junction nucleotides: 3. The CDR3, as DNA: TGTGCCAGCAGCGTAGAAGCTAGCGGGAGCGAGCAGTACTTC. Protein sequence: CASSVEASGSEQYF.

The CDR3 spells CASSLNAGERETQYF. In DNA form, the CDR3 reads TGTGCCAGCAGCTTAAATGCGGGAGAGAGGGAGACCCAGTACTTC. This chain joins TRBV7-3 and TRBJ2-5, with 7 nucleotides matching TRBD2. The CDR3 totals 15 residues. Germline trimming cut 1 base from V and 5 bases from J; bases unmatched to any gene: 7. The germline V gene has CDR1 SGHTA and CDR2 FQGTGA.

CDR3 bases: TGTGCCAGCAACTCTCAGGGAGGAATCGAGCAGTACTTC. It specifies CASNSQGGIEQYF. V usage is TRBV6-7 and J usage is TRBJ2-7; tentatively, D is TRBD2 (6 bases). TRBV6-7 is an ORF, with its function uncertain. V shed 7 bases and J shed 6 bases, with 16 bases lying between them. The CDR3 covers 13 residues.

There are a few counts of this clone. This chain uses TRBV28 with TRBJ1-2; 7 bases map to TRBD1. The junction had 12 bases not matched to a gene; V was cut back by 5 bases and J by 6 bases. The CDR3 spans 15 residues. Germline lookup yields CDR1 MDHEN and CDR2 SYDVKM. The DNA for the CDR3 is TGTGCCAGCAGTCCACCCGACAGGGTTGTCCATGGCTACACCTTC. Protein sequence: CASSPPDRVVHGYTF.

The CDR3 DNA follows: TGTGCCAGCAGTTTATCACAGGCCACCGGGGAGCTGTTTTTT. Translating gives CASSLSQATGELFF. The chain combines TRBV28 with TRBJ2-2, with a possible D match to TRBD1 (5 bases). Germline CDR1 reads MDHEN; CDR2 reads SYDVKM. CDR3 length: 14 residues. V gave up 1 base and J gave up 4 bases, with 7 bases separating them. The variable domain in full, completed from reference TRBV28 and TRBJ2-2, reads DVKVTQSSRYLVKRTGEKVFLECVQDMDHENMFWYRQDPGLGLRLIYFSYDVKMKEKGDIPEGYSVSREKKERFSLILESASTNQTSMYLCASSLSQATGELFFGEGSRLTVL.

In the case of this clone: The same CDR3 can be traced to other DNA sequences in this sample. V is TRBV2 and J is TRBJ2-1; 11 nucleotides line up with TRBD1. The length of the CDR3 is 13 residues. Germline trimming cut 6 bases from V and 7 bases from J; bases unmatched to any gene: 2. CDR1 and CDR2 from the germline V gene are SNHLY and FYNNEI. CDR3 bases: TGTGCCAGCAGAGGGACAGGGGGAAATGAGCAGTTCTTC. The encoded protein is CASRGTGGNEQFF.

This clone showed up just a few times. The chain has TRBV2 and TRBJ2-3, with no clear D. Germline CDR1 is SNHLY and CDR2 is FYNNEI. V was trimmed by 2 bases and J by 5 bases, leaving 11 bases between them. The CDR3 is made up of 14 amino acids. The CDR3 DNA reads as TGTGCCAGCAGTGAAATGGGCTCCGGAGATACGCAGTATTTT. As protein: CASSEMGSGDTQYF.

This clone was seen only once. The CDR3 region is CASSERLYYEQYF. In DNA, the CDR3 is TGTGCCAGCAGTGAACGTCTTTACTACGAGCAGTACTTC. The chain carries TRBV6-1 and TRBJ2-7; the D is unclear. This CDR3 region has 13 residues. From germline, CDR1 is MNHNS and CDR2 SASEGT. Deletions cut 2 bases from V and 3 bases from J, with 8 bases between.

This clone was observed a few times. V gene TRBV7-9 combines with J gene TRBJ2-7; TRBD1 aligns across 10 bases. The CDR3 contains 14 residues. V was clipped by 8 bases and J by 5 bases; unmatched bases: 9. Germline V CDR1 and CDR2: SEHNR, FQNEAQ (reference sequence). This CDR3 is CASVPGTGENEQYF. In nucleotides, the CDR3 is TGTGCCAGCGTCCCCGGGACAGGGGAAAACGAGCAGTACTTC. Variable domain in full (rest from reference TRBV7-9 and TRBJ2-7): DTGVSQNPRHKITKRGQNVTFRCDPISEHNRLYWYRQTLGQGPEFLTYFQNEAQLEKSRLLSDRFSAERPKGSFSTLEIQRTEQGDSAMYLCASVPGTGENEQYFGPGTRLTVT.

The chain combines TRBV10-2 with TRBJ1-1; no reliable D call. V lost 8 bases to trimming and J lost 1 base, with 5 bases between them. The CDR3 covers 11 residues. The germline V gene has CDR1 WSHSY and CDR2 SAAADI. DNA for the CDR3: TGCGCCAGCGCGTCGAACACTGAAGCTTTCTTT. As protein: CASASNTEAFF.

This clone was recorded a few times. The rearrangement joins TRBV29-1 to TRBJ2-1; 10 nucleotides align to TRBD2. Germline CDR1 reads SQVTM; CDR2 reads ANQGSEA. V shed 6 bases, J shed 3 bases, and the junction held 5 bases outside the gene matches. The CDR3 length is 14 residues. CDR3 DNA: TGCAGCGTCGCCGGACTAGCGGACTACAATGAGCAGTTCTTC. Protein sequence: CSVAGLADYNEQFF.

The chain recombines TRBV7-2 with TRBJ1-1; D remains unclear. The CDR3 extends over 14 amino acids. V was shortened by 3 bases and J by 5 bases, with 13 bases between the two germline ends. Germline V lookup: CDR1 SGHTA, CDR2 FQGNSA. CDR3 amino acids: CASSFKTGTTEAFF. CDR3 sequence (DNA): TGTGCCAGCAGCTTTAAGACTGGAACTACTGAAGCTTTCTTT.

The J gene is TRBJ2-7, the V gene TRBV7-8; TRBD1 might be the D (7 bases). Germline V CDR1 and CDR2: SGHVS, FQNEAQ. The length of the CDR3 is 14 residues. V was shortened by 1 base and J by 10 bases, with 17 bases between the two germline ends. The CDR3 bases are TGTGCCAGCAGCTTAGTTTCAGGGGGGCAGGACCAGTACTTC. This codes for CASSLVSGGQDQYF.

J is TRBJ2-5 and V is TRBV18; D uncertain. CDR1 KGHSH and CDR2 LQKENI come from the germline V gene. CDR3 length: 11 amino acids. Trimming shortened V by 6 bases and J by 3 bases, and 5 bases separated the two germline ends. The CDR3 protein is CASSSKETQYF. The CDR3 nucleotides are TGTGCCAGCTCTTCAAAAGAGACCCAGTACTTC.

This clone turned up a few times. This chain links TRBV25-1 with TRBJ2-1; D gene uncertain. The V and J ends lost 1 base and 7 bases respectively, with 8 bases between them. The CDR3 consists of 13 residues. Per germline, CDR1 MGHDK and CDR2 SYGVNS. DNA for the CDR3: TGTGCCAGCAGTGAATCCCAGGTTAATGAGCAGTTCTTC. Translating gives CASSESQVNEQFF.

The rearrangement links TRBV7-2 to TRBJ2-7, with 10 bases fitting TRBD1. Germline CDR1 SGHTA, CDR2 FQGNSA. V dropped 6 bases and J dropped 3; count of bases not matched to a gene: 8. The CDR3 has 15 residues. The DNA of the CDR3 is TGTGCCAGCAGTACGAGGAGGACAGGGGGCTACGAGCAGTACTTC. This gives the protein CASSTRRTGGYEQYF.

This clone was observed a few times. V gene TRBV9 combines with J gene TRBJ2-3, with a tentative D call TRBD2 (6 bases). The germline V and J ends were trimmed by 0 bases and 4 bases, with 9 bases remaining between them. In germline, CDR1 is SGDLS, CDR2 YYNGEE. There are 14 residues in the CDR3. CDR3 nucleotides: TGTGCCAGCAGCGTAGGGCGGGGCGCAGATACGCAGTATTTT. It specifies CASSVGRGADTQYF.

This clone came up a few times. The chain carries TRBV5-1 and TRBJ2-1, with 9 positions matching TRBD2. CDR1 and CDR2 (germline): SGHRS, YFSETQ. The CDR3 is 15 amino acids. J lost 7 bases, V lost 2 bases, and 7 bases had no gene match. The CDR3, as DNA: TGCGCCAGCAGCTTAACGCTAGCGGGATCTAATGAGCAGTTCTTC. Translating it yields CASSLTLAGSNEQFF.

The chain is built from TRBV5-1 and TRBJ2-1; TRBD2 matches 14 bases. V was clipped by 0 bases and J by 7 bases; unmatched bases: 0. Germline V gene lookup returns CDR1 SGHRS and CDR2 YFSETQ. The CDR3 length is 15 residues. The CDR3 DNA is TGCGCCAGCAGCTTGGGACTAGCGGGAGGGAATGAGCAGTTCTTC. Translating it yields CASSLGLAGGNEQFF.

This clone was counted many times. The chain carries TRBV29-1 and TRBJ2-3; 7 bases are a match to TRBD2. The CDR3 length is 16 residues. Looked up from germline, CDR1 is SQVTM and CDR2 is ANQGSEA. The V gene end was trimmed by 6 bases and the J gene end by 0 bases; junction bases not matched to a gene: 12. The CDR3 DNA sequence: TGCAGCGTGGGAAAGCGGGGCATGCCTAGCACAGATACGCAGTATTTT. Protein sequence: CSVGKRGMPSTDTQYF.

This clone was counted a few times. This chain uses TRBV14 with TRBJ2-5, with D perhaps TRBD2 (6 bases). In germline, CDR1 is SGHDN, CDR2 FVKESK. Trimming left V 3 bases short and J 1 base short, with 12 bases between. This CDR3 comprises 15 residues. The CDR3 sequence is CASSHHRGIQETQYF. DNA for the CDR3: TGTGCCAGCAGCCACCATCGGGGGATCCAAGAGACCCAGTACTTC.

CDR3 sequence reads: CSVVQGIYEQYF. As DNA, the CDR3 is TGCAGCGTTGTGCAGGGAATCTACGAGCAGTACTTC. The rearrangement joins TRBV29-1 to TRBJ2-7, with D maybe TRBD1 (5 bases). With 4 bases removed from V and 3 bases from J, the gap between germline ends came to 10 bases. The CDR3 extends over 12 amino acids. Germline CDR1 reads SQVTM; CDR2 reads ANQGSEA.

The chain combines TRBV30 with TRBJ2-1; a possible D gene is TRBD2 (6 bases). The CDR3 is 13 amino acids. With 2 bases removed from V and 10 bases from J, the gap between germline ends came to 15 bases. Germline loops: CDR1 GTSNPN, CDR2 SVGIG (reference sequence). CDR3 amino acids: CAWSIGSGGEQFF. Here the CDR3 DNA reads TGTGCCTGGAGTATCGGTTCAGGAGGGGAGCAGTTCTTC.

This clone appeared a few times. This chain links TRBV9 with TRBJ2-1, with D possibly TRBD1 on 5 matching bases. Trimming took off 0 bases at V and 5 bases at J, with 15 bases between the two ends. From germline, CDR1 is SGDLS and CDR2 YYNGEE. The CDR3 extends over 16 amino acids. The CDR3, as DNA: TGTGCCAGCAGCGTAGTGGGGCCGGGCCTACACAATGAGCAGTTCTTC. Amino acids: CASSVVGPGLHNEQFF. Using reference TRBV9 and TRBJ2-1 for the parts outside the CDR3, the full variable domain is DSGVTQTPKHLITATGQRVTLRCSPRSGDLSVYWYQQSLDQGLQFLIQYYNGEERAKGNILERFSAQQFPDLHSELNLSSLELGDSALYFCASSVVGPGLHNEQFFGPGTRLTVL.